This T cell receptor beta chain is drawn from a study of blood T cell repertoires in COVID-19. At the level of the study: Nucleic acid was either cDNA or gDNA, and it came from T cells, B-cell-depleted T cells, or PBMCs.

Assay: immunoSEQ multiplex PCR; the TCRdb copy retains only in-frame clones and omits some. The table lists 200,000 to 250,000 clones, 80% to 90% of them singletons. This CDR3 comprises 16 residues. Germline V lookup: CDR1 WSHSY, CDR2 SAAADI. Between the trimmed V and J ends, which lost 6 bases and 4 bases, there was a span of 19 bases. The chain uses TRBV10-2 and TRBJ2-1, with a possible D match to TRBD2 (5 bases). The specimen was peripheral blood. The clonotype originates from a man between 18 and 35 years old with active or convalescent COVID-19. CDR3 loop: CASRSLLGEPYNEQFF. For the CDR3, the DNA is TGCGCCAGCAGGTCCCTGCTCGGGGAGCCTTACAATGAGCAGTTCTTC.